These 29 T cell receptor beta chains share one sample of origin, sequenced in a study of neurological immune-mediated disorders. TCRdb reprocessed the 5' RACE reads with MiXCR, giving one entry per CDR3 protein. The profile covers tens of thousands of distinct CDR3 sequences, with roughly 15% appearing a single time and 25% to 30% taken by the ten largest. Sequencing was carried out using PBMCs. These receptors were collected from a woman between 45 and 60 years old with HTLV-1-associated myelopathy (HAM/TSP).

This clonotype has at least ten counts. The rearrangement links TRBV18 to TRBJ2-2, with D unclear. Germline V gives CDR1 KGHSH, CDR2 LQKENI. The CDR3 contains 16 residues. V shed 3 bases and J shed 5 bases, with 16 bases lying between them. CDR3 sequence: CASSPVVAGATGELFF. CDR3 DNA: TGTGCCAGCTCACCGGTTGTCGCCGGTGCAACCGGGGAGCTGTTTTTT.

This clonotype was counted ten times or more. This chain links TRBV10-2 with TRBJ2-3, with a possible D match to TRBD2 (5 bases). CDR3 length: 17 residues. The germline V and J ends were trimmed by 4 bases and 5 bases, with 22 bases remaining between them. The germline gives CDR1 WSHSY, CDR2 SAAADI. The CDR3 bases are TGCGCCAGCAGTGGGCCCCAGAGGGCGCTAGTCCGAGATACGCAGTATTTT. This gives the protein CASSGPQRALVRDTQYF.

This clonotype appeared a few times. The chain uses TRBV6-2 or TRBV6-3 and TRBJ2-2; 13 bases are a match to TRBD2. Germline trimming cut 6 bases from V and 0 bases from J; bases unmatched to any gene: 4. This CDR3 region has 17 residues. Germline V gene data show CDR1 as MNHEY and CDR2 as SVGEGT. CDR3 bases: TGTGCCAGCAGCCGGGGACTAGCGGGACCGAACACCGGGGAGCTGTTTTTT. It yields the protein CASSRGLAGPNTGELFF.

This clonotype was detected ten times or more. The chain joins TRBV11-2 to TRBJ1-2; possibly TRBD1 for D (6 bases). The CDR3 length is 14 residues. V lost 6 bases, J lost 2 bases, and 13 bases lay in between. The germline CDR1 and CDR2 sequences are SGHAT and FQNNGV. The CDR3 bases are TGTGCCAGCAGTCCCCTCACAGGGAACTATGGCTACACCTTC. Translating gives CASSPLTGNYGYTF.

This clonotype was observed many times. The CDR3 region is CASSLEGKGLQPQHF. CDR3 DNA sequence: TGTGCCAGCAGTTTAGAGGGCAAGGGGCTTCAGCCCCAGCATTTT. This chain connects TRBV6-2 or TRBV6-3 to TRBJ1-5, with D possibly being TRBD1 (5 bases). Germline V gives CDR1 MNHEY, CDR2 SVGEGT. V was trimmed by 4 bases and J by 6 bases, leaving 16 bases between them. The length of the CDR3 is 15 residues.

At least ten counts were recorded for this clonotype. The chain uses TRBV11-2 and TRBJ1-2; the D is unclear. The V gene's germline CDR1 is SGHAT and CDR2 FQNNGV. The CDR3 is made up of 12 amino acids. Deletions cut 2 bases from V and 5 bases from J, with 6 bases between. The DNA of the CDR3 is TGTGCCAGCAGCTTAACGGCTTATGGCTACACCTTC. Its translation is CASSLTAYGYTF.

This clonotype has at least ten counts. The chain carries TRBV5-1 and TRBJ2-7; possibly TRBD1 or TRBD2 for D (5 bases each). Per germline, CDR1 SGHRS and CDR2 YFSETQ. The CDR3 is 15 amino acids. Trimming took off 4 bases at V and 0 bases at J, with 14 bases between the two ends. CDR3 in amino acids: CASSAGTSTSYEQYF. The CDR3 nucleotides are TGCGCCAGCAGCGCCGGGACGTCGACCTCCTACGAGCAGTACTTC.

Worth noting for this clonotype: Because it lacks the conserved phenylalanine or tryptophan at the end, this CDR3 is likely a read error. The chain is built from TRBV12-3 or TRBV12-4 and TRBJ2-4; D remains unclear. V was shortened by 8 bases and J by 8 bases, with 16 bases between the two germline ends. CDR3 length equals 13 residues. The CDR3 region has the DNA TGTGCCAGCCAGAGGTTAGGGTCATACATTCAGTACGTC. Its translation: CASQRLGSYIQYV.

This clonotype came up many times. This chain connects TRBV29-1 to TRBJ2-5, with 11 bases identical to TRBD2. V gave up 2 bases and J gave up 6 bases; unmatched junction bases: 5. CDR1 and CDR2 from the germline V gene are SQVTM and ANQGSEA. This CDR3 has 14 residues. CDR3 amino acids: CSVEISGGAKTQYF. CDR3 nucleotide sequence: TGCAGCGTTGAAATTAGCGGGGGGGCGAAGACCCAGTACTTC.

In this sample, this clonotype turned up many times. The chain joins TRBV5-1 to TRBJ2-5, with D hard to call. The CDR3 runs 14 residues. The V gene lost 7 bases and the J gene lost 1 base, with 14 bases spanning the gap. Germline V gene sequence: CDR1 SGHRS, CDR2 YFSETQ. The chain's CDR3 is CASCSFPSQETQYF. The DNA of the CDR3 is TGCGCCAGCTGCAGCTTTCCCAGCCAAGAGACCCAGTACTTC.

Concerning this clonotype: This may be a read error: a much more frequent sequence differs by one nucleotide. This chain links TRBV20-1 with TRBJ2-7; 11 bases line up with TRBD2. The CDR3 loop spans 13 amino acids. CDR1 is DFQATT and CDR2 is SNEGSKA in the germline V gene (reference sequence). The CDR3 loop is CSASGTSGYQQYF. As DNA, the CDR3 is TGCAGTGCTAGCGGGACTAGCGGCTACCAGCAGTACTTC.

This clonotype was counted ten times or more. The genes are TRBV10-3 and TRBJ2-6; no reliable D call. This CDR3 comprises 13 residues. Germline V gene data show CDR1 as ENHRY and CDR2 as SYGVKD. Trimming pared 4 bases from V and 2 bases from J, leaving 3 bases between. The CDR3 protein is CAISVTGANVLTF. The CDR3 bases are TGTGCCATCAGTGTTACTGGGGCCAACGTCCTGACTTTC.

This clonotype was picked up many times. The J gene is TRBJ2-1, the V gene TRBV10-3; 11 bases map to TRBD2. V shed 4 bases, J shed 8 bases, and the junction held 16 bases outside the gene matches. Germline CDR1 and CDR2: ENHRY and SYGVKD. The CDR3 totals 18 residues. CDR3: CAISGPGTSGANGDEQFF. The CDR3, as DNA: TGTGCCATCAGTGGGCCGGGGACTAGCGGTGCCAACGGCGATGAGCAGTTCTTC.

This clonotype showed up many times. The gene calls are TRBV4-3 and TRBJ2-1; D is undetermined. This CDR3 has 19 residues. Looked up from germline, CDR1 is LGHNA and CDR2 is YSLEER. Trimming pared 0 bases from V and 8 bases from J, leaving 26 bases between. CDR3: CASSQDAWKSVLRLDEQFF. The CDR3 bases are TGCGCCAGCAGCCAAGATGCCTGGAAGTCGGTCCTCCGGTTGGATGAGCAGTTCTTC.

This clonotype was detected ten times or more. The CDR3: CASSSSGGAHEQFF. The CDR3 DNA reads TGTGCCAGCAGCTCTAGCGGGGGGGCGCATGAGCAGTTCTTC. V and J are TRBV7-8 and TRBJ2-1, with TRBD2 matching 12 bases. The CDR3 extends over 14 amino acids. The germline V gene has CDR1 SGHVS and CDR2 FQNEAQ. Trimming cost V 4 bases and J 8 bases; bases outside gene matches: 3.

This clonotype was detected ten times or more. The rearrangement joins TRBV5-1 to TRBJ2-6, with D maybe TRBD2 (5 bases). Trimming cost V 0 bases and J 11 bases, with 12 bases left between them. The CDR3 has 14 amino acids. In germline, CDR1 is SGHRS, CDR2 YFSETQ. The CDR3 region has the DNA TGCGCCAGCAGCTTGGTTAGTGTGGAGGACGTCCTGACTTTC. Its protein product is CASSLVSVEDVLTF.

About this clonotype itself: One end of the junction is discordant with germline, which a read error may explain. This chain uses TRBV30 with TRBJ1-1, with 9 bases fitting TRBD1. Germline-derived CDR1 and CDR2 are GTSNPN and SVGIG (reference sequence). CDR3 length equals 14 residues. The CDR3 DNA sequence: TGTGCCTGGAGTAAGACAGGGGGAAACACTGTAGCTTTCTTT. The encoded protein is CAWSKTGGNTVAFF.

This clonotype was recorded only once. V gene TRBV5-1 combines with J gene TRBJ1-1, with D possibly TRBD1 on 5 matching bases. The CDR3 loop spans 14 amino acids. The V gene lost 7 bases and the J gene lost 5 bases, with 18 bases spanning the gap. CDR1 and CDR2 from the germline V gene are SGHRS and YFSETQ. CDR3 loop: CASPTPGRGTEAFF. The CDR3 bases are TGCGCCAGCCCTACCCCCGGACGGGGGACTGAAGCTTTCTTT.

This clonotype was counted many times. The chain couples TRBV7-2 to TRBJ1-2, with TRBD1 as a possible D gene (6 bases). The germline V and J ends were trimmed by 4 bases and 3 bases, with 9 bases remaining between them. The CDR3 consists of 13 residues. Germline V CDR1 and CDR2: SGHTA, FQGNSA. The CDR3 here is CASSSTGYYGYTF. In nucleotides, the CDR3 is TGTGCCAGCAGCTCGACAGGCTACTATGGCTACACCTTC.

This clonotype was detected ten times or more. This sequence joins TRBV28 and TRBJ2-3; D possibly corresponds to TRBD1 (6 bases). The CDR3 length is 11 residues. V was shortened by 8 bases and J by 13 bases, with 16 bases between the two germline ends. Germline lookup yields CDR1 MDHEN and CDR2 SYDVKM. Here the CDR3 DNA reads TGTGCCAGCTTCGGACAGAAGGGCGAGTATTTT. This codes for CASFGQKGEYF.

This clonotype was detected many times. V is TRBV12-3 or TRBV12-4 and J is TRBJ1-3; D not certain. Trimming took off 6 bases at V and 4 bases at J, with 10 bases between the two ends. CDR3 size: 13 residues. The CDR3 here is CASSRQTGNTIYF. The CDR3 DNA reads as TGTGCCAGCAGCCGCCAAACCGGAAACACCATATATTTT.

As concerns this clonotype: The DNA is left out, because the CDR3 cannot be placed on it with certainty; the CDR3 is given as TCRdb lists it. J is TRBJ2-6 and V is TRBV7-8; the table's D call TRBD1 went unverified against the DNA. From germline, CDR1 is SGHVS and CDR2 FQNEAQ. Ends included, the CDR3 has 23 residues. The CDR3 protein is CASSFYICSANLPLPSGTNVLTF.

This clonotype occurred many times. DNA of the CDR3: TGTGCCAGCAGTGCAACCGGGACAGGGAGCACTGAAGCTTTCTTT. It yields the protein CASSATGTGSTEAFF. The chain uses TRBV28 and TRBJ1-1; TRBD1 matches 9 bases. Trimming took 5 bases from V and 4 from J; bases not matched to a gene: 8. The V gene's germline CDR1 is MDHEN and CDR2 SYDVKM. The CDR3 extends over 15 amino acids.

This clonotype was recorded at least ten times. This sequence joins TRBV20-1 and TRBJ2-7, with 7 bases lining up with TRBD2. This CDR3 is built from 14 residues. The germline V gene encodes CDR1 DFQATT and CDR2 SNEGSKA (reference sequence). Unmatched junction bases numbered 5, after V lost 1 base and J lost 2 bases. CDR3 sequence reads: CSARVLALTYEQYF. The CDR3 coding sequence is TGCAGTGCTAGAGTACTAGCGCTAACCTACGAGCAGTACTTC.

This clonotype has at least ten counts. Here the CDR3 DNA reads TGTGCCAGCGGCCCGGGACAGGCATTGAACACTGAAGCTTTCTTT. Encoded protein: CASGPGQALNTEAFF. This chain joins TRBV7-8 and TRBJ1-1, with 8 bases lining up with TRBD1. The CDR3 is made up of 15 amino acids. Losses at the gene ends were 8 bases for V and 0 bases for J; bases not matched to a gene: 8. Germline assignment: CDR1 SGHVS and CDR2 FQNEAQ.

This clonotype was seen many times. DNA of the CDR3: TGTGCCAGCAGCTTCCAGGGGGCGGCTAATGAAAAACTGTTTTTT. Translating gives CASSFQGAANEKLFF. This chain uses TRBV7-2 with TRBJ1-4; the match to TRBD1 covers 8 bases. The germline V gene encodes CDR1 SGHTA and CDR2 FQGNSA. The trim removed 3 bases at V and 3 bases at J, leaving 3 bases unmatched. The CDR3 spans 15 residues.

This clonotype has a count of ten or more. V and J are TRBV20-1 and TRBJ2-1; TRBD2 aligns across 8 bases. CDR1 is DFQATT and CDR2 is SNEGSKA in the germline V gene (reference sequence). The CDR3 runs to 18 residues. The V gene end was trimmed by 4 bases and the J gene end by 2 bases; junction bases not matched to a gene: 16. For the CDR3, the DNA is TGCAGTGCTACCTCTACCTTCTTAGCGGGGAGGACCTACAATGAGCAGTTCTTC. This encodes CSATSTFLAGRTYNEQFF.

This clonotype was found many times. The chain is built from TRBV5-5 and TRBJ2-2; 7 bases line up with TRBD1. The germline gives CDR1 SGHKS, CDR2 YYEKEE (reference sequence). The J segment lost 5 bases and the V segment lost 4 bases, leaving 5 bases of the junction unmatched. This CDR3 region has 14 residues. For the CDR3, the DNA is TGTGCCAGCAGCACAGGGGCGAGGACCGGGGAGCTGTTTTTT. This translates into CASSTGARTGELFF. The whole variable domain, remainder taken from reference TRBV5-5 and TRBJ2-2, is DAGVTQSPTHLIKTRGQQVTLRCSPISGHKSVSWYQQVLGQGPQFIFQYYEKEERGRGNFPDRFSARQFPNYSSELNVNALLLGDSALYLCASSTGARTGELFFGEGSRLTVL.

This clonotype was counted ten times or more. This sequence joins TRBV20-1 and TRBJ1-6; 7 nucleotides match TRBD1. The CDR3 contains 17 residues. With V trimmed by 0 bases and J by 5 bases, 10 bases remained unmatched. The germline V gene encodes CDR1 DFQATT and CDR2 SNEGSKA (reference sequence). The CDR3 nucleotides read TGCAGTGCTAGAGATGGAGGGAACAGGGGCGATAATTCACCCCTCCACTTT. Residues: CSARDGGNRGDNSPLHF.